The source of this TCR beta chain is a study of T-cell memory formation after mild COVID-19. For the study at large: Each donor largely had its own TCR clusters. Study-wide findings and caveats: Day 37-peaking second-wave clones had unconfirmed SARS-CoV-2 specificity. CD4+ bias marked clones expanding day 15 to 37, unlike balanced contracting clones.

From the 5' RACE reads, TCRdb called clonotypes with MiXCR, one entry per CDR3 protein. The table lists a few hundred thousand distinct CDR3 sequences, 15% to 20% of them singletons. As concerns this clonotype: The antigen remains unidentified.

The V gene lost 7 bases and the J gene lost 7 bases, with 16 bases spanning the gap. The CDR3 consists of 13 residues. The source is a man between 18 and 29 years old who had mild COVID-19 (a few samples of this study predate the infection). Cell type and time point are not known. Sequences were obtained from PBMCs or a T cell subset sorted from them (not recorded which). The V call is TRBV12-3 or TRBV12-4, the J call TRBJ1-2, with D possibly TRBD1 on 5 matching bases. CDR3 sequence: CASILTWGTGYTF. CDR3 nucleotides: TGTGCCAGCATTCTAACGTGGGGCACTGGCTACACCTTC.